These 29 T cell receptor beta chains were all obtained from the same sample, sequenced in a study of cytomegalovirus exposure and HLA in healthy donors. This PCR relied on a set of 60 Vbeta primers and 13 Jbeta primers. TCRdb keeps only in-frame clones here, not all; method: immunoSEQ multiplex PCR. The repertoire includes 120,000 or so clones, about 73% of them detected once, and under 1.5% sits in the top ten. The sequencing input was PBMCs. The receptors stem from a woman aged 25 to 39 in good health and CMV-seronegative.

The CDR3 bases are TGTGCCAGCAGCCGACAGGGGGAATACTCACCCCTCCACTTT. Encoded protein: CASSRQGEYSPLHF. J is TRBJ1-6 and V is TRBV5-4, with 9 bases that match TRBD1. V dropped 4 bases and J dropped 10; count of bases not matched to a gene: 6. CDR1 is SGHNT, CDR2 YYREEE, per germline (reference sequence). The CDR3 sequence is 14 residues long.

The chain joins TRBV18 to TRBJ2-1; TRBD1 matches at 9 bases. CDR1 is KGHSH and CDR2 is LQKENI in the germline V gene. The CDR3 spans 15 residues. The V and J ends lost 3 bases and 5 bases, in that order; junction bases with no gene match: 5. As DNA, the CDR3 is TGTGCCAGCTCACCCCGGGACAGGGAGAACAATGAGCAGTTCTTC. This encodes CASSPRDRENNEQFF.

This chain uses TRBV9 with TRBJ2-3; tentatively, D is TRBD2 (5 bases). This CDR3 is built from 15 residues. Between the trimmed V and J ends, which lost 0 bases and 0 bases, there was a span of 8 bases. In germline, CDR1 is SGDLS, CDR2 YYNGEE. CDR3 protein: CASSVGSGSTDTQYF. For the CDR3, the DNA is TGTGCCAGCAGCGTAGGGAGCGGAAGCACAGATACGCAGTATTTT.

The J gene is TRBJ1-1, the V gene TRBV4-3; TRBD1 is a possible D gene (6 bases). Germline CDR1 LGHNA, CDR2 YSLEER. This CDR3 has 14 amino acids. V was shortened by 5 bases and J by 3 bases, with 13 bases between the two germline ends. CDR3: CASSYRTDYTEAFF. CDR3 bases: TGCGCCAGCAGCTACCGGACAGACTACACTGAAGCTTTCTTT.

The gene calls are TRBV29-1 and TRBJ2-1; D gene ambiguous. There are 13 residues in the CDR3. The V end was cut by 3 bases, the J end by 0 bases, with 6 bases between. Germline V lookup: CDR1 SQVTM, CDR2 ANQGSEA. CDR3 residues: CSVDLSSYNEQFF. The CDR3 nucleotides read TGCAGCGTTGACTTGAGCTCCTACAATGAGCAGTTCTTC.

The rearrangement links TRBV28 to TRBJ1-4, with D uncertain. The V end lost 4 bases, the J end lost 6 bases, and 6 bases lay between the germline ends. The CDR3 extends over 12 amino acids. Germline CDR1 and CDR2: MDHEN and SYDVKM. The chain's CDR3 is CASSWGDEKLFF. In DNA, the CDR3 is TGTGCCAGCAGTTGGGGAGATGAAAAACTGTTTTTT.

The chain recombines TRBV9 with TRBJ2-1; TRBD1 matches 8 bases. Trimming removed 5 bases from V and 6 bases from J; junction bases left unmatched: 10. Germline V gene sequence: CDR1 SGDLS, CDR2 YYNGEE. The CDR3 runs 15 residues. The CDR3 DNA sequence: TGTGCCAGCAGTGCTACAGGGGGAACTACCAATGAGCAGTTCTTC. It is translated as CASSATGGTTNEQFF.

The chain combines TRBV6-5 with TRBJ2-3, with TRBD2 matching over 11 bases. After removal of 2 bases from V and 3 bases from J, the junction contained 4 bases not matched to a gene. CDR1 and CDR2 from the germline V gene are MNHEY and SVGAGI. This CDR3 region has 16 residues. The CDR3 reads CASSYTASGGTDTQYF. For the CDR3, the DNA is TGTGCCAGCAGTTACACAGCTAGCGGGGGGACAGATACGCAGTATTTT.

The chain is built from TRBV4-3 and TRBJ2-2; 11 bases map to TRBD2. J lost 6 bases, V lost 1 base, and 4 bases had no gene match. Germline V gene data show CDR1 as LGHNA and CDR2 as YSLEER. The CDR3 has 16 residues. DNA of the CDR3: TGCGCCAGCAGCCAAGGAACTAGCGGGAGTGCCGGGGAGCTGTTTTTT. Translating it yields CASSQGTSGSAGELFF.

CDR3 amino acids: CASSSSYRVQETQYF. The DNA of the CDR3 is TGTGCCAGCAGTTCTTCCTACAGGGTCCAAGAGACCCAGTACTTC. This chain uses TRBV28 with TRBJ2-5, with D possibly matching TRBD1 (6 bases). V lost 4 bases to trimming and J lost 1 base, with 13 bases between them. The CDR3 totals 15 residues. From germline, CDR1 is MDHEN and CDR2 SYDVKM.

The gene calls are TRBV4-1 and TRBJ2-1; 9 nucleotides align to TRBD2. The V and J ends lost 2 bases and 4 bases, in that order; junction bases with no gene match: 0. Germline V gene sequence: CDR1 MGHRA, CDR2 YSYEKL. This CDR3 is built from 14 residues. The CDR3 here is CASSQLAGYNEQFF. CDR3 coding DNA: TGCGCCAGCAGCCAACTAGCGGGATACAATGAGCAGTTCTTC.

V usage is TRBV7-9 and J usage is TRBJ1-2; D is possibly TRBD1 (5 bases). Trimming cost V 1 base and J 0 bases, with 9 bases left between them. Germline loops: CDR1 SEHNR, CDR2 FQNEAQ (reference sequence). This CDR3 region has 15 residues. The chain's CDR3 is CASSLEQASNYGYTF. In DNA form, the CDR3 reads TGTGCCAGCAGCTTAGAACAGGCTTCTAACTATGGCTACACCTTC. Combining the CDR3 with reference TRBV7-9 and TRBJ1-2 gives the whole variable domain DTGVSQNPRHKITKRGQNVTFRCDPISEHNRLYWYRQTLGQGPEFLTYFQNEAQLEKSRLLSDRFSAERPKGSFSTLEIQRTEQGDSAMYLCASSLEQASNYGYTFGSGTRLTVV.

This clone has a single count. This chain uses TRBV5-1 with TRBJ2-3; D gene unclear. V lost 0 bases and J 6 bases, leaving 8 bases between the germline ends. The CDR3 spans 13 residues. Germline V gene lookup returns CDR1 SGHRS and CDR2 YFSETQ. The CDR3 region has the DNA TGCGCCAGCAGCTTGGCCGCTGCGGATACGCAGTATTTT. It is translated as CASSLAAADTQYF. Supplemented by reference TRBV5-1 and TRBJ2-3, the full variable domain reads KAGVTQTPRYLIKTRGQQVTLSCSPISGHRSVSWYQQTPGQGLQFLFEYFSETQRNKGNFPGRFSGRQFSNSRSEMNVSTLELGDSALYLCASSLAAADTQYFGPGTRLTVL.

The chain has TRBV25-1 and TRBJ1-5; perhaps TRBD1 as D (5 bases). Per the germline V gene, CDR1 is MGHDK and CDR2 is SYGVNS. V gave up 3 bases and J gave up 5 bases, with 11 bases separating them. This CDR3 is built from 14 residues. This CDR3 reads CASSDKSGYQPQHF. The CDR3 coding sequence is TGTGCCAGCAGTGACAAATCAGGGTATCAGCCCCAGCATTTT.

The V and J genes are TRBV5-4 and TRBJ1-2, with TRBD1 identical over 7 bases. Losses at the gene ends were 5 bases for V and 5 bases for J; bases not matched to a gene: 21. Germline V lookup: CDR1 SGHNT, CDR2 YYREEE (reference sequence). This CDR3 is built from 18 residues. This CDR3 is CASSSNQRPGQIFYGYTF. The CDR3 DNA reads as TGTGCCAGCAGTTCGAATCAGCGTCCGGGACAGATCTTTTATGGCTACACCTTC.

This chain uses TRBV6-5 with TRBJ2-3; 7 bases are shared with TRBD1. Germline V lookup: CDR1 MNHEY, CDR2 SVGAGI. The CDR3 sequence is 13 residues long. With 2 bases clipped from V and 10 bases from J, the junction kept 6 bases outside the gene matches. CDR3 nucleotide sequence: TGTGCCAGCAGTTACAGGGGGCGGCCCGCGCAGTATTTT. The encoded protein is CASSYRGRPAQYF.

DNA for the CDR3: TGTGCCAGCAGCCCTATCCAGGGGGCGTCCTATGGCTACACCTTC. Translation gives CASSPIQGASYGYTF. V usage is TRBV7-9 and J usage is TRBJ1-2; 8 bases align to TRBD1. In germline, CDR1 is SEHNR, CDR2 FQNEAQ (reference sequence). V dropped 5 bases and J dropped 4; count of bases not matched to a gene: 9. The CDR3 has 15 residues.

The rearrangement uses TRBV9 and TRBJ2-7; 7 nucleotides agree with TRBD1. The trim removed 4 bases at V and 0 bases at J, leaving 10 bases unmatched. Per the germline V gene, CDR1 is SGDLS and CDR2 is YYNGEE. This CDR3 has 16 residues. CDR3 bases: TGTGCCAGCAGCCCTCCCTTCGGGACAGTCTCCTACGAGCAGTACTTC. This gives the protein CASSPPFGTVSYEQYF.

This CDR3 is CSASLHEQYF. The CDR3 nucleotides are TGCAGTGCTAGTCTTCACGAGCAGTACTTC. The genes are TRBV20-1 and TRBJ2-7; D is undetermined. The germline CDR1 and CDR2 sequences are DFQATT and SNEGSKA (reference sequence). Between the trimmed V and J ends, which lost 3 bases and 5 bases, there was a span of 5 bases. The CDR3 length is 10 residues.

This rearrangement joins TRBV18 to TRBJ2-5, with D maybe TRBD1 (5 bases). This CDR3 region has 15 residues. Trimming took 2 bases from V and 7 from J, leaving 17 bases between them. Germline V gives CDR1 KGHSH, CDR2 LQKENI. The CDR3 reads CASSPSSTGSGTQYF. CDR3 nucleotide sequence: TGTGCCAGCTCACCATCATCAACAGGATCCGGGACCCAGTACTTC.

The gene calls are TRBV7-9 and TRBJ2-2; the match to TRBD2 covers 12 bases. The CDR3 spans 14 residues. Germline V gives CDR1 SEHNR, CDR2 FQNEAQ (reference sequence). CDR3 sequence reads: CVLAGGSNTGELFF. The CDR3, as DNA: TGTGTTCTAGCGGGGGGGTCGAACACCGGGGAGCTGTTTTTT.

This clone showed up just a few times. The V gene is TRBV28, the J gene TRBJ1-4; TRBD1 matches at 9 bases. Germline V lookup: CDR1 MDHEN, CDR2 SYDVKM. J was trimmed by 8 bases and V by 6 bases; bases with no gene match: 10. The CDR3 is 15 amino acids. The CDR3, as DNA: TGTGCCAGCAGCAAGGCCGGGACAGGGTTCGAAAAACTGTTTTTT. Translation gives CASSKAGTGFEKLFF.

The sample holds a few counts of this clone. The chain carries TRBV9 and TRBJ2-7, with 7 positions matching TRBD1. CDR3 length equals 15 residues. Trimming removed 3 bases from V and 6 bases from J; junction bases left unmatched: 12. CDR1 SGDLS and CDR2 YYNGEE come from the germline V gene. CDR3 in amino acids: CASSARRDRRGEQYF. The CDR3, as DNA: TGTGCCAGCAGCGCCAGACGGGACAGACGGGGCGAGCAGTACTTC.

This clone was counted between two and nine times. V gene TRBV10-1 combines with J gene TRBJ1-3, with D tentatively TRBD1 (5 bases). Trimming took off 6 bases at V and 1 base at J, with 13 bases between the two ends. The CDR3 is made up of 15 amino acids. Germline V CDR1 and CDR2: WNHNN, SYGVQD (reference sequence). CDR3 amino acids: CASRPMTDSGNTIYF. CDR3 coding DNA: TGCGCCAGCAGGCCCATGACAGATTCTGGAAACACCATATATTTT.

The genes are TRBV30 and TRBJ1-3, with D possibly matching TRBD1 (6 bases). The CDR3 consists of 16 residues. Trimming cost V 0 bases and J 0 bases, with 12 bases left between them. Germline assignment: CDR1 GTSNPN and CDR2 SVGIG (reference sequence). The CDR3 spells CAWSVWTANSGNTIYF. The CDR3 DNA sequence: TGTGCCTGGAGTGTATGGACAGCCAACTCTGGAAACACCATATATTTT.

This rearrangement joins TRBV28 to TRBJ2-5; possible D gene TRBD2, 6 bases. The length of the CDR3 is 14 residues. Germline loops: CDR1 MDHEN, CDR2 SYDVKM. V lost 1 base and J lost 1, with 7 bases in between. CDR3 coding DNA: TGTGCCAGCAGTTTATCCGGGGGCCAAGAGACCCAGTACTTC. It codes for CASSLSGGQETQYF.

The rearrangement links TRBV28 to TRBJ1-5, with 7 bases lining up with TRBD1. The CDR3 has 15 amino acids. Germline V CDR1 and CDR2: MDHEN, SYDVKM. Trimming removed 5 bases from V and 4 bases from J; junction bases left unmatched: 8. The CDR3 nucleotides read TGTGCCAGCAGTCCCCAGGGGGGCCGAAATCAGCCCCAGCATTTT. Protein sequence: CASSPQGGRNQPQHF.

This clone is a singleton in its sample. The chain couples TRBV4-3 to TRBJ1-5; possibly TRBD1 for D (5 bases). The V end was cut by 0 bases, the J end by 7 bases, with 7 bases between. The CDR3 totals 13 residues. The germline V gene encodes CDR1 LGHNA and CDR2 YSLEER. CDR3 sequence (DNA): TGCGCCAGCAGCCAAGACAGGGTACAGCCCCAGCATTTT. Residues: CASSQDRVQPQHF.

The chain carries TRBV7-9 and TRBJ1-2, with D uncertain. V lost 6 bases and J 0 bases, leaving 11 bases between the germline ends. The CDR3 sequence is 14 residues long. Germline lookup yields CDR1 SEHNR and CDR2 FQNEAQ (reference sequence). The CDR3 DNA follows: TGTGCCAGCAGGCCAGGAACCTCTAACTATGGCTACACCTTC. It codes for CASRPGTSNYGYTF.